This T cell receptor (beta chain) appears in the sequencing data of a study of cytomegalovirus exposure and HLA in healthy donors. Here immunoSEQ multiplex PCR was the method, and the copy in TCRdb shows in-frame clones only, minus some. The sample consists of some 260,000 clones, about 90% of them appearing once. A note on this clone: The antigen is unknown.

The donors were members of the validation cohort, which comprised 120 subjects and was separate from the first cohort of roughly 700 subjects. Trimming took 6 bases from V and 4 from J, leaving 15 bases between them. This CDR3 has 14 residues. CDR1 and CDR2 from the germline V gene are MNHEY and SMNVEV (reference sequence). Overall study findings and caveats: In the 95 to 150 validation repertoires, a later analysis found that first-cohort TCR clusters tended to co-occur.

The specimen was PBMCs. The V call is TRBV27, the J call TRBJ1-2, with D perhaps matching TRBD1 (5 bases). The source is a woman aged 25 to 39 in good health and CMV-seronegative. As DNA, the CDR3 is TGTGCCAGCAGGCCGAGTGGGGGGGGCTATGGCTACACCTTC. It translates to CASRPSGGGYGYTF.